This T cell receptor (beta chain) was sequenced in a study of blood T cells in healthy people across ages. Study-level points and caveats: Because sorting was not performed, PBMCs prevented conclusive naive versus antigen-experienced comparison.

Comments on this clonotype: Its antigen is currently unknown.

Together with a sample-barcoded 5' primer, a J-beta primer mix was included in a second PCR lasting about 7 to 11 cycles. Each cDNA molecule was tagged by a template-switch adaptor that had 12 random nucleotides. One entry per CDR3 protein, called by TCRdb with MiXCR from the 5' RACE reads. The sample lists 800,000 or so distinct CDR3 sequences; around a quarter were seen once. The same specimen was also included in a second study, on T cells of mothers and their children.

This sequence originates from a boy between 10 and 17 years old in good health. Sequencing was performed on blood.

The CDR3 loop is CSARVGTSGITGELFF. In DNA form, the CDR3 reads TGCAGTGCTAGAGTAGGGACTAGCGGGATTACCGGGGAGCTGTTTTTT. The rearrangement uses TRBV20-1 and TRBJ2-2, with TRBD2 matching 13 bases. Germline loops: CDR1 DFQATT, CDR2 SNEGSKA (reference sequence). Losses at the gene ends were 1 base for V and 5 bases for J; bases not matched to a gene: 4. This CDR3 region has 16 residues.